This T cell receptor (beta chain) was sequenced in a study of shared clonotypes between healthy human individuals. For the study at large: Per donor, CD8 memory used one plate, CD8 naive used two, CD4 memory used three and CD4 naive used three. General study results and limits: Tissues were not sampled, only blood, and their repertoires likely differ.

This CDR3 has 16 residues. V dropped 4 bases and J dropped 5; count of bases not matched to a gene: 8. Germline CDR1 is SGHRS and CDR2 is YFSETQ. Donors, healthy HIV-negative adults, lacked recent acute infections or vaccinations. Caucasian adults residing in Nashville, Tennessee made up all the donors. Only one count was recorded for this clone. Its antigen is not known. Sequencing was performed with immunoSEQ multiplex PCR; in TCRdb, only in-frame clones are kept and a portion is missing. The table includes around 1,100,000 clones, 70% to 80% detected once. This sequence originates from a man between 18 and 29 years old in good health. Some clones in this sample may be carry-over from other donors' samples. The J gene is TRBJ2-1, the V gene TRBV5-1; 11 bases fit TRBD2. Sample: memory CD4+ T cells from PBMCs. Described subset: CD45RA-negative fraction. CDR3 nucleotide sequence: TGCGCCAGCAGCAGCACCGGGACTAGCGGTCACAATGAGCAGTTCTTC. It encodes CASSSTGTSGHNEQFF.